These 26 T cell receptor beta chains originate from one sample sequenced in a study of cytomegalovirus exposure and HLA in healthy donors. The PCR contained 60 Vbeta and 13 Jbeta primers. Clones were sequenced by immunoSEQ multiplex PCR, and TCRdb holds only the in-frame ones, with some missing. The sample shows around 120,000 clones, 80% of them seen only once. Material: PBMCs. These receptors were taken from a female donor in good health and CMV-seropositive.

The sample holds a few counts of this clone. The J gene is TRBJ1-1, the V gene TRBV2; D is uncertain. The CDR3 is 13 residues long. The V gene lost 5 bases and the J gene lost 1 base, with 8 bases spanning the gap. Germline V gives CDR1 SNHLY, CDR2 FYNNEI. CDR3 amino acids: CASSKEGNTEAFF. In nucleotides, the CDR3 is TGTGCCAGCAGTAAGGAGGGGAACACTGAAGCTTTCTTT.

The chain carries TRBV27 and TRBJ2-7; TRBD2 matches 8 bases. This CDR3 contains 13 residues. The junction had 6 bases not matched to a gene; V was cut back by 7 bases and J by 4 bases. Germline V CDR1 and CDR2: MNHEY, SMNVEV (reference sequence). CDR3 nucleotides: TGTGCCAGCAAAAGGTCGGGGGGGTACGAGCAGTACTTC. This translates into CASKRSGGYEQYF.

The table lists this clone with a count of one. V gene TRBV5-1 combines with J gene TRBJ2-2; D not certain. The CDR3 has 15 residues. V was shortened by 0 bases and J by 0 bases, with 6 bases between the two germline ends. Germline V CDR1 and CDR2: SGHRS, YFSETQ. For the CDR3, the DNA is TGCGCCAGCAGCTTGGGCGGAGCGAACACCGGGGAGCTGTTTTTT. Translated: CASSLGGANTGELFF. Full variable domain (outside the CDR3, taken from reference TRBV5-1 and TRBJ2-2): KAGVTQTPRYLIKTRGQQVTLSCSPISGHRSVSWYQQTPGQGLQFLFEYFSETQRNKGNFPGRFSGRQFSNSRSEMNVSTLELGDSALYLCASSLGGANTGELFFGEGSRLTVL.

CDR3 residues: CASSTHRGEAFF. CDR3 DNA: TGTGCCAGTAGTACCCACAGGGGTGAAGCTTTCTTT. The V and J genes are TRBV19 and TRBJ1-1; TRBD1 aligns across 7 bases. With 4 bases clipped from V and 7 bases from J, the junction kept 3 bases outside the gene matches. Per the germline V gene, CDR1 is LNHDA and CDR2 is SQIVND (reference sequence). This CDR3 region has 12 residues.

The chain couples TRBV25-1 to TRBJ1-6; no firm D call. Germline values: CDR1 MGHDK, CDR2 SYGVNS. This CDR3 is 18 amino acids long. The germline V and J ends were trimmed by 3 bases and 0 bases, with 15 bases remaining between them. CDR3 nucleotide sequence: TGTGCCAGCAGTGAGGGTAGGCTAGCGAGCTCCTATAATTCACCCCTCCACTTT. This codes for CASSEGRLASSYNSPLHF.

The chain carries TRBV7-9 and TRBJ2-2; TRBD1 might be the D (5 bases). The CDR3 spans 15 residues. V lost 5 bases and J 3 bases, leaving 13 bases between the germline ends. Germline V gene lookup returns CDR1 SEHNR and CDR2 FQNEAQ (reference sequence). The CDR3 region has the DNA TGTGCCAGCAGCGGTACAAGGGGTTACACCGGGGAGCTGTTTTTT. This sequence encodes CASSGTRGYTGELFF.

This chain joins TRBV7-2 and TRBJ1-5; the match to TRBD1 covers 9 bases. V shed 4 bases and J 8 bases; nucleotides not matched to a gene: 9. CDR3 length: 15 amino acids. Germline V gene sequence: CDR1 SGHTA, CDR2 FQGNSA. The DNA for the CDR3 is TGTGCCAGCAGCTCATATGGACAGGGGAAGGAGCCCCAGCATTTT. Residues: CASSSYGQGKEPQHF.

The V call is TRBV7-2, the J call TRBJ1-6; possibly TRBD1 for D (6 bases). Trimming removed 5 bases from V and 10 bases from J, with 15 bases in between. Germline CDR1 SGHTA, CDR2 FQGNSA. The CDR3 covers 14 residues. The CDR3 here is CASSLEGVGSPLHF. CDR3 coding DNA: TGTGCCAGCAGCCTAGAGGGGGTCGGCTCACCCCTCCACTTT.

The count of this clone is one. The rearrangement uses TRBV5-1 and TRBJ1-1; D gene ambiguous. V dropped 1 base and J dropped 4 bases, with 17 bases sitting between them. CDR3 length equals 16 residues. Per the germline V gene, CDR1 is SGHRS and CDR2 is YFSETQ. CDR3 amino acids: CASSLTSPIRGTEAFF. CDR3 sequence (DNA): TGCGCCAGCAGCTTGACCAGTCCCATTCGGGGCACTGAAGCTTTCTTT. Looking up the rest from reference TRBV5-1 and TRBJ1-1 gives the full variable domain: KAGVTQTPRYLIKTRGQQVTLSCSPISGHRSVSWYQQTPGQGLQFLFEYFSETQRNKGNFPGRFSGRQFSNSRSEMNVSTLELGDSALYLCASSLTSPIRGTEAFFGQGTRLTVV.

This chain joins TRBV18 and TRBJ1-1; 10 positions agree with TRBD1. CDR3 length: 15 amino acids. Germline CDR1 KGHSH, CDR2 LQKENI. The ends lost 3 bases at V and 4 bases at J; junction bases unmatched: 5. CDR3 region: CASSPMDRGGTEAFF. For the CDR3, the DNA is TGTGCCAGCTCACCGATGGACAGGGGGGGCACTGAAGCTTTCTTT.

The chain recombines TRBV7-9 with TRBJ1-2, with 8 positions matching TRBD1. CDR3 length equals 14 residues. The germline CDR1 and CDR2 sequences are SEHNR and FQNEAQ (reference sequence). V dropped 3 bases and J dropped 8; count of bases not matched to a gene: 8. CDR3 sequence (DNA): TGTGCCAGCAGCTTGGACGACAGGGGTTGGGGCTACACCTTC. Protein: CASSLDDRGWGYTF.

This chain links TRBV7-2 with TRBJ2-7, with a tentative D call TRBD1 (6 bases). Trimming took 5 bases from V and 3 from J, leaving 17 bases between them. There are 15 residues in the CDR3. Germline lookup yields CDR1 SGHTA and CDR2 FQGNSA. The CDR3 coding sequence is TGTGCCAGCAGCCAATTACCCGGGACAAACTACGAGCAGTACTTC. As protein: CASSQLPGTNYEQYF.

The chain has TRBV7-6 and TRBJ2-3; D remains unclear. With 5 bases removed from V and 0 bases from J, the gap between germline ends came to 9 bases. Germline V lookup: CDR1 SGHVS, CDR2 FNYEAQ. The CDR3 is 14 residues long. CDR3 sequence: CASSPFRSTDTQYF. The CDR3 DNA reads as TGTGCCAGCAGCCCCTTCCGGAGCACAGATACGCAGTATTTT.

The chain has TRBV28 and TRBJ2-7; TRBD1 matches 9 bases. J gave up 5 bases and V 4 bases, and 6 bases lay outside the gene matches. The CDR3 spans 14 residues. CDR1 is MDHEN, CDR2 SYDVKM, per germline. The CDR3 spells CASSSRRQGDEQYF. The CDR3 nucleotides are TGTGCCAGCAGTTCCAGGCGACAGGGGGACGAGCAGTACTTC. The full variable domain, completed using reference TRBV28 and TRBJ2-7, is DVKVTQSSRYLVKRTGEKVFLECVQDMDHENMFWYRQDPGLGLRLIYFSYDVKMKEKGDIPEGYSVSREKKERFSLILESASTNQTSMYLCASSSRRQGDEQYFGPGTRLTVT.

CDR3 region: CASRKTGNTEAFF. In DNA, the CDR3 is TGTGCCAGCAGGAAGACAGGCAACACTGAAGCTTTCTTT. The rearrangement joins TRBV6-6 to TRBJ1-1; possible D gene TRBD1, 6 bases. The CDR3 contains 13 residues. The V end lost 6 bases, the J end lost 2 bases, and 10 bases lay between the germline ends. Germline V gene lookup returns CDR1 MNHNY and CDR2 SVGAGI (reference sequence).

The rearrangement links TRBV7-2 to TRBJ1-5, with D uncertain. Germline CDR1 and CDR2: SGHTA and FQGNSA. There are 14 residues in the CDR3. The V and J ends lost 1 base and 0 bases respectively, with 4 bases between them. The CDR3 DNA follows: TGTGCCAGCAGCTTAGATAATAGCAATCAGCCCCAGCATTTT. Translated: CASSLDNSNQPQHF.

V is TRBV6-1 and J is TRBJ2-5; D unclear. The J call may not be correct, given that the DNA end is closer to TRBJ2-7. Germline V gene data show CDR1 as MNHNS and CDR2 as SASEGT. The CDR3 runs to 10 residues. The chain's CDR3 is CASSFYEQYF. The CDR3 DNA sequence: TGTGCCAGCAGTTTTTACGAGCAGTACTTC.

This chain joins TRBV5-4 and TRBJ2-5; 13 bases agree with TRBD2. The CDR3 extends over 19 amino acids. Germline CDR1 and CDR2: SGHNT and YYREEE (reference sequence). V lost 3 bases, J lost 2 bases, and 13 bases stayed unmatched. The CDR3 nucleotides are TGTGCCAGCAGCTCACTGATCAGGACTAGCGGGGGCTCACAAGAGACCCAGTACTTC. Protein: CASSSLIRTSGGSQETQYF.

The V call is TRBV7-8, the J call TRBJ2-7, with D hard to call. V was shortened by 7 bases and J by 0 bases, with 10 bases between the two germline ends. The germline V gene encodes CDR1 SGHVS and CDR2 FQNEAQ. This CDR3 is 13 amino acids long. The DNA for the CDR3 is TGTGCCAGCACCTCCTACAGCTCCTACGAGCAGTACTTC. This translates into CASTSYSSYEQYF.

The gene calls are TRBV28 and TRBJ2-3; 10 nucleotides agree with TRBD1. J was trimmed by 5 bases and V by 5 bases; bases with no gene match: 4. Germline assignment: CDR1 MDHEN and CDR2 SYDVKM. CDR3 length: 14 amino acids. The CDR3 here is CASSRTGGGDTQYF. The CDR3 DNA reads TGTGCCAGCAGTCGGACAGGGGGTGGAGATACGCAGTATTTT.

The chain combines TRBV2 with TRBJ2-4; 8 bases map to TRBD1. This CDR3 region has 13 residues. Unmatched junction bases numbered 6, after V lost 7 bases and J lost 7 bases. CDR1 and CDR2 from the germline V gene are SNHLY and FYNNEI. CDR3 bases: TGTGCCAGCATCATAGACAGGGGTAACATTCAGTACTTC. Protein sequence: CASIIDRGNIQYF.

J is TRBJ2-2 and V is TRBV29-1; unclear D gene. The CDR3 spans 12 residues. Germline V gene data show CDR1 as SQVTM and CDR2 as ANQGSEA. Trimming shortened V by 7 bases and J by 3 bases, and 9 bases separated the two germline ends. Written as DNA, the CDR3 is TGCAGCGCCCTACCCCACACCGGGGAGCTGTTTTTT. This codes for CSALPHTGELFF.

The chain has TRBV25-1 and TRBJ2-1; D remains unclear. Germline CDR1 reads MGHDK; CDR2 reads SYGVNS. V gave up 4 bases and J gave up 0 bases, with 7 bases separating them. This CDR3 has 14 residues. The CDR3 sequence: CASSGPPSYNEQFF. In nucleotides, the CDR3 is TGTGCCAGCAGTGGGCCTCCCTCCTACAATGAGCAGTTCTTC.

This clone was counted only a few times. V and J are TRBV4-3 and TRBJ2-2, with 12 bases identical to TRBD2. V dropped 3 bases and J dropped 8; count of bases not matched to a gene: 7. CDR1 is LGHNA, CDR2 YSLEER, per germline. This CDR3 region has 16 residues. The CDR3 protein is CASSQALAGGLGELFF. CDR3 DNA sequence: TGCGCCAGCAGCCAGGCCCTAGCGGGGGGGCTGGGGGAGCTGTTTTTT.

The chain employs TRBV7-2 and TRBJ1-2; tentatively, D is TRBD1 (5 bases). CDR1 and CDR2 (germline): SGHTA, FQGNSA. CDR3 length equals 14 residues. V was clipped by 6 bases and J by 3 bases, with 14 bases between them. The CDR3: CASSHGGTDYGYTF. In DNA form, the CDR3 reads TGTGCCAGCAGTCACGGGGGGACCGACTATGGCTACACCTTC.

V is TRBV5-4 and J is TRBJ2-7; 9 bases map to TRBD2. After removal of 5 bases from V and 2 bases from J, the junction contained 8 bases not matched to a gene. The CDR3 has 15 amino acids. Per the germline V gene, CDR1 is SGHNT and CDR2 is YYREEE (reference sequence). Here the CDR3 reads CASSLGSGGPYEQYF. The CDR3 nucleotides are TGTGCCAGCAGTCTGGGTAGCGGGGGTCCCTACGAGCAGTACTTC. The full variable domain, with the rest looked up from reference TRBV5-4 and TRBJ2-7, is ETGVTQSPTHLIKTRGQQVTLRCSSQSGHNTVSWYQQALGQGPQFIFQYYREEENGRGNFPPRFSGLQFPNYSSELNVNALELDDSALYLCASSLGSGGPYEQYFGPGTRLTVT.